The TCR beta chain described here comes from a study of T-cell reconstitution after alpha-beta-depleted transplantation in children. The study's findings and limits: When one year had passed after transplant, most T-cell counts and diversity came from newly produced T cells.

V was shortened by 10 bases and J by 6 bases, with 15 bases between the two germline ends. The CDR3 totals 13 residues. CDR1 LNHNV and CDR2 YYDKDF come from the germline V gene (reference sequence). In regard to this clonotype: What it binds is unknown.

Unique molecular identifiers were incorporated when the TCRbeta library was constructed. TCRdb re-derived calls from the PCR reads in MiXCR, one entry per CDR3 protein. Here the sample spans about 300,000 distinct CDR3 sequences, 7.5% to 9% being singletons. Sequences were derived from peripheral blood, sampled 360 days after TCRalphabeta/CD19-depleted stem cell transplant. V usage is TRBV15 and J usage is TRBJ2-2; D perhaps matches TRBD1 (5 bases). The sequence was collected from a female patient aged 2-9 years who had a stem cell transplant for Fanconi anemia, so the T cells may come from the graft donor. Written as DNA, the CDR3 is TGTGCCAACAAGCAGGGAAGATCCGGGGAGCTGTTTTTT. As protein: CANKQGRSGELFF.